This entry lists 19 T cell receptor beta chains sequenced from one sample in a study of cytomegalovirus exposure and HLA in healthy donors. PCR used 60 Vbeta primers and 13 Jbeta primers. The method was immunoSEQ multiplex PCR; TCRdb's version includes in-frame clones alone and lacks a portion of them. The data show about 150,000 clones, roughly 80% seen once. The sequenced sample consisted of PBMCs. The source of these receptors is a woman in her 30s in good health and CMV-seronegative.

The chain is built from TRBV28 and TRBJ1-2; 7 positions agree with TRBD1. The CDR3 extends over 12 amino acids. V was clipped by 9 bases and J by 2 bases; unmatched bases: 3. Germline V lookup: CDR1 MDHEN, CDR2 SYDVKM. The CDR3 spells CASLGQNYGYTF. The CDR3 DNA is TGTGCCAGTTTGGGACAGAACTATGGCTACACCTTC.

The chain carries TRBV29-1 and TRBJ2-3, with unresolved D. From germline, CDR1 is SQVTM and CDR2 ANQGSEA. This CDR3 spans 13 amino acids. Trimming took 7 bases from V and 0 from J, leaving 11 bases between them. The CDR3 loop reads CSAALESTDTQYF. The CDR3 DNA follows: TGCAGCGCCGCACTGGAGAGCACAGATACGCAGTATTTT.

The chain couples TRBV29-1 to TRBJ2-1; TRBD2 matches at 12 bases. Trimming removed 6 bases from V and 9 bases from J; junction bases left unmatched: 6. The length of the CDR3 is 13 residues. CDR1 SQVTM and CDR2 ANQGSEA come from the germline V gene. DNA for the CDR3: TGCAGCGTGGCTAGCGGGAGGGAGACTGAGCAGTTCTTC. It yields the protein CSVASGRETEQFF.

Only a few counts were recorded for this clone. The chain recombines TRBV5-1 with TRBJ1-1; 8 bases match TRBD1. This CDR3 is 15 amino acids long. Germline CDR1 is SGHRS and CDR2 is YFSETQ. The V segment lost 0 bases and the J segment 3 bases; nucleotides outside the gene matches: 4. This chain's CDR3 is CASSLGQGPDTEAFF. The CDR3 DNA follows: TGCGCCAGCAGCTTGGGACAGGGGCCTGACACTGAAGCTTTCTTT.

CDR3 in DNA: TGTGCCAGCAGCTTCAGCGGGAGCAATGAGCAGTTCTTC. Residues: CASSFSGSNEQFF. The chain has TRBV7-3 and TRBJ2-1, with 8 bases identical to TRBD2. The length of the CDR3 is 13 residues. CDR1 and CDR2 (germline): SGHTA, FQGTGA. The V and J ends lost 3 bases and 6 bases, in that order; junction bases with no gene match: 1.

The rearrangement links TRBV9 to TRBJ1-3; 8 positions match TRBD1. V was pared by 3 bases and J by 1 base, with 6 bases of the junction left unmatched. The CDR3 is made up of 16 amino acids. Germline V gives CDR1 SGDLS, CDR2 YYNGEE. The CDR3 nucleotides read TGTGCCAGCAGCGCTCCCGGGACAGGATCTGGAAACACCATATATTTT. It translates to CASSAPGTGSGNTIYF.

The CDR3 coding sequence is TGTGCCAGCTCACCGCGGGACGAGCCGAAAGAGACCCAGTACTTC. The encoded protein is CASSPRDEPKETQYF. V usage is TRBV18 and J usage is TRBJ2-5, with D perhaps TRBD2 (6 bases). Germline assignment: CDR1 KGHSH and CDR2 LQKENI. The V gene lost 3 bases and the J gene lost 3 bases, with 14 bases spanning the gap. The CDR3 runs 15 residues.

This sequence joins TRBV27 and TRBJ2-7; D not certain. The germline V and J ends were trimmed by 5 bases and 0 bases, with 20 bases remaining between them. Germline loops: CDR1 MNHEY, CDR2 SMNVEV (reference sequence). The CDR3 has 17 residues. For the CDR3, the DNA is TGTGCCAGCAGTAAGTGGGCTACTGGCCCGAGCTCCTACGAGCAGTACTTC. Residues: CASSKWATGPSSYEQYF.

The J gene is TRBJ1-5, the V gene TRBV7-2; possible D gene TRBD1, 5 bases. V lost 1 base to trimming and J lost 5 bases, with 12 bases between them. The germline V gene has CDR1 SGHTA and CDR2 FQGNSA. This CDR3 is built from 15 residues. DNA for the CDR3: TGTGCCAGCAGCTTAGATGGCAGGGATCATCAGCCCCAGCATTTT. Protein sequence: CASSLDGRDHQPQHF.

V and J are TRBV2 and TRBJ1-1; TRBD1 aligns across 7 bases. CDR1 is SNHLY, CDR2 FYNNEI, per germline. The V and J ends lost 5 bases and 3 bases, in that order; junction bases with no gene match: 3. CDR3 length equals 13 residues. DNA of the CDR3: TGTGCCAGCAGTTCCAGGGGGGACACTGAAGCTTTCTTT. The encoded protein is CASSSRGDTEAFF.

The chain employs TRBV2 and TRBJ2-3, with a weak D call TRBD1 (6 bases). Germline CDR1 and CDR2: SNHLY and FYNNEI. Between the trimmed V and J ends, which lost 6 bases and 6 bases, there was a span of 10 bases. This CDR3 has 12 amino acids. CDR3 protein: CASRPQGDTQYF. The CDR3 region has the DNA TGTGCCAGCAGGCCACAGGGCGATACGCAGTATTTT.

The rearrangement joins TRBV11-2 to TRBJ2-1, with 7 bases that match TRBD1. The CDR3 is 13 residues long. The V gene end was trimmed by 5 bases and the J gene end by 15 bases; junction bases not matched to a gene: 13. Germline V CDR1 and CDR2: SGHAT, FQNNGV. The DNA for the CDR3 is TGTGCCAGCAGCGCCGCGTCCGGGACAGTGTCGTTCTTC. Its protein is CASSAASGTVSFF. Based on the CDR3 plus reference TRBV11-2 and TRBJ2-1, the full variable domain is EAGVAQSPRYKIIEKRQSVAFWCNPISGHATLYWYQQILGQGPKLLIQFQNNGVVDDSQLPKDRFSAERLKGVDSTLKIQPAKLEDSAVYLCASSAASGTVSFFGPGTRLTVL.

This chain connects TRBV7-9 to TRBJ1-2; TRBD1 matches 12 bases. Germline values: CDR1 SEHNR, CDR2 FQNEAQ (reference sequence). Trimming at V came to 2 bases and at J to 1 base, leaving 5 bases not matched to a gene. The CDR3 totals 17 residues. This chain's CDR3 is CASSLPGQGAFNYGYTF. DNA for the CDR3: TGTGCCAGCAGCTTACCGGGACAGGGGGCTTTTAACTATGGCTACACCTTC.

The chain uses TRBV4-3 and TRBJ2-5, with a possible D match to TRBD1 (5 bases). Per germline, CDR1 LGHNA and CDR2 YSLEER. The CDR3 extends over 14 amino acids. The ends were cut back, 0 bases at V and 11 bases at J, with 16 bases in the middle. For the CDR3, the DNA is TGCGCCAGCAGCCAAGAAGGCAGGGCTTCACCGCAGTACTTC. Translation gives CASSQEGRASPQYF.

This clone has just a few counts. The chain carries TRBV27 and TRBJ1-1, with TRBD1 matching over 12 bases. The CDR3 covers 13 residues. Germline V gene data show CDR1 as MNHEY and CDR2 as SMNVEV (reference sequence). Trimming at V came to 6 bases and at J to 7 bases, leaving 3 bases not matched to a gene. The CDR3 loop is CASRGQGADEAFF. CDR3 coding DNA: TGTGCCAGCAGGGGACAGGGGGCGGATGAAGCTTTCTTT.

The chain joins TRBV10-1 to TRBJ2-2, with TRBD1 identical over 11 bases. V was clipped by 8 bases and J by 8 bases; unmatched bases: 4. Germline lookup yields CDR1 WNHNN and CDR2 SYGVQD (reference sequence). The CDR3 covers 13 residues. CDR3 protein: CASGRDRGGELFF. CDR3 bases: TGCGCCAGCGGACGGGACAGGGGGGGGGAGCTGTTTTTT.

The chain combines TRBV7-2 with TRBJ1-1; no clear D. Germline loops: CDR1 SGHTA, CDR2 FQGNSA. The length of the CDR3 is 13 residues. The V gene lost 3 bases and the J gene lost 2 bases, with 7 bases spanning the gap. The CDR3 DNA reads TGTGCCAGCAGCTTGGGCCGCAACACTGAAGCTTTCTTT. Its translation is CASSLGRNTEAFF. Based on the CDR3 plus reference TRBV7-2 and TRBJ1-1, the full variable domain is GAGVSQSPSNKVTEKGKDVELRCDPISGHTALYWYRQSLGQGLEFLIYFQGNSAPDKSGLPSDRFSAERTGGSVSTLTIQRTQQEDSAVYLCASSLGRNTEAFFGQGTRLTVV.

V and J are TRBV5-4 and TRBJ1-6; D perhaps matches TRBD1 (6 bases). With 0 bases removed from V and 6 bases from J, the gap between germline ends came to 10 bases. The CDR3 is made up of 15 amino acids. CDR1 is SGHNT, CDR2 YYREEE, per germline (reference sequence). In nucleotides, the CDR3 is TGTGCCAGCAGCTTGGACAGGGTCAGTAATTCACCCCTCCACTTT. The encoded protein is CASSLDRVSNSPLHF. Drawing the rest from reference TRBV5-4 and TRBJ1-6, the complete variable domain is ETGVTQSPTHLIKTRGQQVTLRCSSQSGHNTVSWYQQALGQGPQFIFQYYREEENGRGNFPPRFSGLQFPNYSSELNVNALELDDSALYLCASSLDRVSNSPLHFGNGTRLTVT.

This rearrangement joins TRBV11-2 to TRBJ1-2, with TRBD1 identical over 7 bases. CDR1 is SGHAT and CDR2 is FQNNGV in the germline V gene. Germline trimming cut 1 base from V and 3 bases from J; bases unmatched to any gene: 8. CDR3 length equals 16 residues. As DNA, the CDR3 is TGTGCCAGCAGCTTAGGTCGGACAGGACGAGACTATGGCTACACCTTC. Translating gives CASSLGRTGRDYGYTF.